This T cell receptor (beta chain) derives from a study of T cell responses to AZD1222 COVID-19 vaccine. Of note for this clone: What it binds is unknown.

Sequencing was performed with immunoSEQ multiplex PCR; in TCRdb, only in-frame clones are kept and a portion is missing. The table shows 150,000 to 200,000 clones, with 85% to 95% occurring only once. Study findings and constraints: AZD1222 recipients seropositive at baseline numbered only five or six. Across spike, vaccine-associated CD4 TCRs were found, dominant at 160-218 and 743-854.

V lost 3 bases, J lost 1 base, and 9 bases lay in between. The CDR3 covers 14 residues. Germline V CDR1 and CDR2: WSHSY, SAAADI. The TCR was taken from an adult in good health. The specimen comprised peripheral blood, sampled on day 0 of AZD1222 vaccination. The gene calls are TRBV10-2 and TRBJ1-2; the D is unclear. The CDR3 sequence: CASSDVGFNYGYTF. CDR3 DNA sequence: TGCGCCAGCAGTGATGTGGGTTTTAACTATGGCTACACCTTC.